A selection of T cell receptor beta chains follows, all from one sample in a study of shared clonotypes between healthy human individuals. Only in-frame clones appear in the TCRdb table, and some are missing; sequencing was by immunoSEQ multiplex PCR. The data contain approximately 700,000 clones, 73% of them singletons. Sequencing was done on a sample of memory CD4+ T cells sorted from blood. These receptors all come from a woman between 25 and 40 years old in good health. CDR3s include the opening cysteine and the closing phenylalanine or tryptophan. D genes are given only for firm matches. Clone size is shown for a subset of rows, as once, few, many or a class of expanded clone.

CDR3nt: TGTGCCAGTAGCAGCCAAGTGGGACAGGGGAACACCGGGGAGCTGTTTTTT; CDR3aa: CASSSQVGQGNTGELFF; d_gene: TRBD1; v_gene: TRBV19; j_gene: TRBJ2-2; abundance: few
CDR3nt: TGCGCCAGCAGCTTGTCGAGCGGGGCATACAATGAGCAGTTCTTC; CDR3aa: CASSLSSGAYNEQFF; d_gene: TRBD2; v_gene: TRBV5-1; j_gene: TRBJ2-1; abundance: .
CDR3nt: TGTGCCAGCAGCAGATCTCAGGCGAACACTGAAGCTTTCTTT; CDR3aa: CASSRSQANTEAFF; d_gene: .; v_gene: TRBV5-8; j_gene: TRBJ1-1; abundance: .
CDR3nt: TGCGCCAGCGGCCGGGACAGGGGATCCTACGAGCAGTACTTC; CDR3aa: CASGRDRGSYEQYF; d_gene: TRBD1; v_gene: TRBV5-1; j_gene: TRBJ2-7; abundance: .
CDR3nt: TGTGCCAGCAGCTTAGGCCCCCAGGGTCGCCACGAGCAGTACTTC; CDR3aa: CASSLGPQGRHEQYF; d_gene: .; v_gene: TRBV7-2; j_gene: TRBJ2-7; abundance: .
CDR3nt: TGTGCCAGCAGCTCAGACCCCTCGGGACAGTTGGACTACACCTTC; CDR3aa: CASSSDPSGQLDYTF; d_gene: TRBD1; v_gene: TRBV7-9; j_gene: TRBJ1-2; abundance: .
CDR3nt: TGTGCCAGCAGTTCAATACGACAGGGGGCAATTGCCGGGGAGCTGTTTTTT; CDR3aa: CASSSIRQGAIAGELFF; d_gene: TRBD1; v_gene: TRBV28; j_gene: TRBJ2-2; abundance: .
CDR3nt: TGTGCCTGGAGTGTAAAGGGAGCAGATACGCAGTATTTT; CDR3aa: CAWSVKGADTQYF; d_gene: .; v_gene: TRBV30; j_gene: TRBJ2-3; abundance: .
CDR3nt: TGTGCCATCGGTGGAGGGAAGAACACCGGGGAGCTGTTTTTT; CDR3aa: CAIGGGKNTGELFF; d_gene: .; v_gene: TRBV10-3; j_gene: TRBJ2-2; abundance: few
CDR3nt: TGTGCCAGCAGCGTCAGCTCGGGACGGATCACAGATACGCAGTATTTT; CDR3aa: CASSVSSGRITDTQYF; d_gene: .; v_gene: TRBV9; j_gene: TRBJ2-3; abundance: once
CDR3nt: TGCGCCAGCAGCCAAGAAAGGACGGCGTATGGCTACACCTTC; CDR3aa: CASSQERTAYGYTF; d_gene: .; v_gene: TRBV4-1; j_gene: TRBJ1-2; abundance: .
CDR3nt: .; CDR3aa: CASSVGTGSF; d_gene: .; v_gene: TRBV2; j_gene: TRBJ1-2; abundance: once
CDR3nt: TGTGCCAGCAGCCCCGGTGGGGGCCAGCCCCAGCATTTT; CDR3aa: CASSPGGGQPQHF; d_gene: .; v_gene: TRBV11-2; j_gene: TRBJ1-5; abundance: many
CDR3nt: TGCACCAGCACCCGGGGGATCTCCTACGAGCAGTACTTC; CDR3aa: CTSTRGISYEQYF; d_gene: .; v_gene: TRBV1; j_gene: TRBJ2-7; abundance: .
CDR3nt: TGTGCCAGCAGTCCCGGACGGCCCGGGACTCTAAGGATACATGAGCAGTTCTTC; CDR3aa: CASSPGRPGTLRIHEQFF; d_gene: .; v_gene: TRBV7-9; j_gene: TRBJ2-1; abundance: .
CDR3nt: TGTGCCAGCAGCTCCGGGGGAGTAATGGCAGGCTACACCTTC; CDR3aa: CASSSGGVMAGYTF; d_gene: .; v_gene: TRBV7-2; j_gene: TRBJ1-2; abundance: .
CDR3nt: TGTGCCAGCAGCTTGGTTAGCGGGGAGACCCAGTACTTC; CDR3aa: CASSLVSGETQYF; d_gene: TRBD2; v_gene: TRBV11-2; j_gene: TRBJ2-5; abundance: .
CDR3nt: TGTGCCAGCAGTTTAACACAGGGGGCGAGTGGCTACACCTTC; CDR3aa: CASSLTQGASGYTF; d_gene: TRBD1; v_gene: TRBV28; j_gene: TRBJ1-2; abundance: few
CDR3nt: TGCAGCGTCGGGGACAGCAATCAGCCCCAGCATTTT; CDR3aa: CSVGDSNQPQHF; d_gene: .; v_gene: TRBV29-1; j_gene: TRBJ1-5; abundance: .
CDR3nt: TGTGCCTGGAGAGGGGGGAAGCGGGAGAACTACAATGAGCAGTTCTTC; CDR3aa: CAWRGGKRENYNEQFF; d_gene: TRBD2; v_gene: TRBV30; j_gene: TRBJ2-1; abundance: .
CDR3nt: TGTGCCAGCAGCCAGGGACAGGGGGCCGTCTACGAGCAGTACTTC; CDR3aa: CASSQGQGAVYEQYF; d_gene: TRBD1; v_gene: TRBV7-9; j_gene: TRBJ2-7; abundance: .
CDR3nt: TGTGCCAGCAGCTTCATCTCTAGCGATTACTACGAGCAGTACTTC; CDR3aa: CASSFISSDYYEQYF; d_gene: .; v_gene: TRBV5-6; j_gene: TRBJ2-7; abundance: .
CDR3nt: TGTGCCTGGACTAACAGGGGGCGCATCGAGCAGTACTTC; CDR3aa: CAWTNRGRIEQYF; d_gene: TRBD1; v_gene: TRBV30; j_gene: TRBJ2-7; abundance: few
CDR3nt: TGTGCCAGCAGTGTTAGCAGTCCTGGGGCCAACGTCCTGACTTTC; CDR3aa: CASSVSSPGANVLTF; d_gene: .; v_gene: TRBV28; j_gene: TRBJ2-6; abundance: .
CDR3nt: TGCGCCAGCAGCCAAGCCCACCGCGGGAGGGCCGACGACGAGACCCAGTACTTC; CDR3aa: CASSQAHRGRADDETQYF; d_gene: TRBD2; v_gene: TRBV4-1; j_gene: TRBJ2-5; abundance: .
CDR3nt: TGCGCCAGCAGTGAAATTGGACAGGGGGTTCCAGAGACCCAGTACTTC; CDR3aa: CASSEIGQGVPETQYF; d_gene: TRBD1; v_gene: TRBV10-1; j_gene: TRBJ2-5; abundance: .
CDR3nt: TGTGCCAACCAGGGACAGGGGTGGGACACCGGGGAGCTGTTTTTT; CDR3aa: CANQGQGWDTGELFF; d_gene: .; v_gene: TRBV21-1; j_gene: TRBJ2-2; abundance: .
CDR3nt: TGTGCCAGCAGTGCGGACGGATACTACGAGCAGTACTTC; CDR3aa: CASSADGYYEQYF; d_gene: .; v_gene: TRBV6-1; j_gene: TRBJ2-7; abundance: .
CDR3nt: TGTGCCATCAGTCGGGACACTGGCACAGATACGCAGTATTTT; CDR3aa: CAISRDTGTDTQYF; d_gene: .; v_gene: TRBV10-3; j_gene: TRBJ2-3; abundance: .
CDR3nt: TGTGCCTGGAGTGTAGGGGCAGGGGGATATAGCAATCAGCCCCAGCATTTT; CDR3aa: CAWSVGAGGYSNQPQHF; d_gene: TRBD1; v_gene: TRBV30; j_gene: TRBJ1-5; abundance: .
CDR3nt: TGTGCCAGCTCACCACCGAAGACACAAGAGCAGTACTTC; CDR3aa: CASSPPKTQEQYF; d_gene: .; v_gene: TRBV18; j_gene: TRBJ2-7; abundance: many
CDR3nt: TGTGCCAGCAGACCACAGACAGGCGGGGATTATGGCTACACCTTC; CDR3aa: CASRPQTGGDYGYTF; d_gene: .; v_gene: TRBV6-1; j_gene: TRBJ1-2; abundance: .
CDR3nt: TGCGCCAGCAGCTCTCAGATAGCCACTGAAGCTTTCTTT; CDR3aa: CASSSQIATEAFF; d_gene: .; v_gene: TRBV5-1; j_gene: TRBJ1-1; abundance: few
CDR3nt: TGTGCCAGCAGCTTGAGGAGCGACACAGATACGCAGTATTTT; CDR3aa: CASSLRSDTDTQYF; d_gene: .; v_gene: TRBV5-4; j_gene: TRBJ2-3; abundance: .
CDR3nt: TGTGCCAGCAAAACCAACAGCTACAATGAGCAGTTCTTC; CDR3aa: CASKTNSYNEQFF; d_gene: .; v_gene: TRBV28; j_gene: TRBJ2-1; abundance: .
CDR3nt: TGTGCCAGCAGTTCTGGACAAAGCAATCAGCCCCAGCATTTT; CDR3aa: CASSSGQSNQPQHF; d_gene: .; v_gene: TRBV28; j_gene: TRBJ1-5; abundance: .
CDR3nt: TGTGCCAGCACGGCGGAGCTGGGCACAGATACGCAGTATTTT; CDR3aa: CASTAELGTDTQYF; d_gene: .; v_gene: TRBV9; j_gene: TRBJ2-3; abundance: .
CDR3nt: TGTGCCAGCAGGACAAGCGGAGGGGGCGTTGAAAAACTGTTTTTT; CDR3aa: CASRTSGGGVEKLFF; d_gene: TRBD1; v_gene: TRBV6-5; j_gene: TRBJ1-4; abundance: once
CDR3nt: TGCGCCAGCAGCCCCCGGGACCTGGAGGGCGAGCAGTACTTC; CDR3aa: CASSPRDLEGEQYF; d_gene: .; v_gene: TRBV5-1; j_gene: TRBJ2-7; abundance: .
CDR3nt: TGTGCCAGCAGGGGGACGGGACAGCAAGAGACCCAGTACTTC; CDR3aa: CASRGTGQQETQYF; d_gene: TRBD1; v_gene: TRBV7-8; j_gene: TRBJ2-5; abundance: many
CDR3nt: TGTGCCTGGAGTGTACGGCTCGTCGTGAACACTGAAGCTTTCTTT; CDR3aa: CAWSVRLVVNTEAFF; d_gene: .; v_gene: TRBV30; j_gene: TRBJ1-1; abundance: .
CDR3nt: TGCGCCAGCAGCTCAAGACAGGGGGTGAACACTGAAGCTTTCTTT; CDR3aa: CASSSRQGVNTEAFF; d_gene: TRBD1; v_gene: TRBV5-1; j_gene: TRBJ1-1; abundance: .
CDR3nt: TGCGCCAGCAGCTTTACCCCCCGCGGCCAAGAGACCCAGTACTTC; CDR3aa: CASSFTPRGQETQYF; d_gene: .; v_gene: TRBV5-1; j_gene: TRBJ2-5; abundance: .
CDR3nt: TGTGCCAGCAGCCTTCTAGGCAGGGGCAGTGGCTACACCTTC; CDR3aa: CASSLLGRGSGYTF; d_gene: .; v_gene: TRBV27; j_gene: TRBJ1-2; abundance: .
CDR3nt: TGTGCCAGTAGTGGCAGACAGGGTACCGAGCAGTACTTC; CDR3aa: CASSGRQGTEQYF; d_gene: TRBD1; v_gene: TRBV19; j_gene: TRBJ2-7; abundance: .
CDR3nt: TGTGCCAGCAGCATGGGACTAGCGGGAGGGCGGCAGTACTTC; CDR3aa: CASSMGLAGGRQYF; d_gene: TRBD2; v_gene: TRBV7-2; j_gene: TRBJ2-7; abundance: .
CDR3nt: TGTGCCTGGAGTACATCATACGAGCAGTACTTC; CDR3aa: CAWSTSYEQYF; d_gene: .; v_gene: TRBV30; j_gene: TRBJ2-7; abundance: .
CDR3nt: TGCGCCAGCAGCCAACCAAGGGGGCCCCAGCATTTT; CDR3aa: CASSQPRGPQHF; d_gene: .; v_gene: TRBV4-1; j_gene: TRBJ1-5; abundance: .
CDR3nt: TGCGCCAGCAGTGAAGCCCCAGCGGGAGGGTACAATGAGCAGTTCTTC; CDR3aa: CASSEAPAGGYNEQFF; d_gene: TRBD2; v_gene: TRBV10-1; j_gene: TRBJ2-1; abundance: many
CDR3nt: TGTGCCAGCAGTTTTATAACGGGAAACTATGGCTACACCTTC; CDR3aa: CASSFITGNYGYTF; d_gene: .; v_gene: TRBV28; j_gene: TRBJ1-2; abundance: many